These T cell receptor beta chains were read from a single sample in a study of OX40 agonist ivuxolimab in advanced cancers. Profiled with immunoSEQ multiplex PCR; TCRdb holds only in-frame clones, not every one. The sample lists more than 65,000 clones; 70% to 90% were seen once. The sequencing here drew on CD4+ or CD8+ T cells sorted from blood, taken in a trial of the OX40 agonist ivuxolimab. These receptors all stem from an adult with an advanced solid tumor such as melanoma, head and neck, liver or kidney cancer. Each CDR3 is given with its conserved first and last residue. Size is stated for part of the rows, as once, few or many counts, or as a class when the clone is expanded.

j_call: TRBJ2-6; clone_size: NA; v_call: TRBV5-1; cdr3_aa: CASSAQPGANVLTF
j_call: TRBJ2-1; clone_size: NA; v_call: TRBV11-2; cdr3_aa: CASSLEISDRANNEQFF
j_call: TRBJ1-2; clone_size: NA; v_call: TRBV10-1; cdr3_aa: CASSDSPGNYGYTF
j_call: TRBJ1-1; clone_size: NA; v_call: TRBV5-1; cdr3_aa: CASSFKGGWEGNTEAFF
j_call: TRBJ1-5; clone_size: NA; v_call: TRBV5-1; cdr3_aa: CASSKATGGNLQPQHF
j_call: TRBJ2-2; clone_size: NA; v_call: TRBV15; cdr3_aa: CATSRGGLAALNTGELFF
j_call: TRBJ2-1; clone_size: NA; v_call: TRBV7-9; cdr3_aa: CASSLAGLAVHEQFF
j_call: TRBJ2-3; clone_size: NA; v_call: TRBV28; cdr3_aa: CASSLSLDTQYF
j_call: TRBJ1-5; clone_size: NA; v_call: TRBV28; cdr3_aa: CASSFWPGQKVNQPQHF
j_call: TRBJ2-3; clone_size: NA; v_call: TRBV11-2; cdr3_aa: CASSLGGQRTDTQYF
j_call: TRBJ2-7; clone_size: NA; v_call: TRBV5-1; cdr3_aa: CASSESQEQYF
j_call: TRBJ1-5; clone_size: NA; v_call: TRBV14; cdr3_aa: CASSPGQKNQPQHF
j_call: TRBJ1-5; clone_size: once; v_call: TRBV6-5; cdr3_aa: CASKPGGNQPQHF
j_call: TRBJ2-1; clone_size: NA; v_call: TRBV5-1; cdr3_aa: CASSLAHGANNEQFF
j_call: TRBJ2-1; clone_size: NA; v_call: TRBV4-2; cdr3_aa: CASSQGVSGRASYNEQFF
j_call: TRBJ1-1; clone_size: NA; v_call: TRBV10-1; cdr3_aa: CASAGRLNTEAFF
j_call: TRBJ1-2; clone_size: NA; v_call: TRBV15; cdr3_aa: CATSRQTGVNYGYTF
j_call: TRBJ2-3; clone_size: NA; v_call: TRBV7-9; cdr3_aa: CASSLAIGSDTQYF
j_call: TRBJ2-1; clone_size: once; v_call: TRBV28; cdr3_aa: CATRTSGRAFLPFF
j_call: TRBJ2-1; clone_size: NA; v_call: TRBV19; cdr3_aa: CATSLGTGNNEQFF
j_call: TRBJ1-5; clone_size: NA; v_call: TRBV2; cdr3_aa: CASSGTGHSNQPQHF
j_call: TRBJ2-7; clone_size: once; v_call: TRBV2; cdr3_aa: CASTGGRDYEQYF
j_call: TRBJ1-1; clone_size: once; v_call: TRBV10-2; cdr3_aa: CASSESAELEAFF
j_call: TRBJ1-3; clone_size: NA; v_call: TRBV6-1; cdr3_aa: CASHRAPGNTIYF
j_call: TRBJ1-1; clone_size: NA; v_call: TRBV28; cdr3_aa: CASKVSREAFF
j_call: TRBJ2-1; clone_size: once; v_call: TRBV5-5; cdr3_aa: CASSREPYNEQFF
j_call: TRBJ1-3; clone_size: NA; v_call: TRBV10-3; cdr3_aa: CAISDERDTIYF
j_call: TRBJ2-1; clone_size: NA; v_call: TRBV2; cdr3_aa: CASRKEQGSYNEQFF